Below, 16 T cell receptor beta chains from the same sample are listed, as sequenced in a study of T-cell reconstitution after alpha-beta-depleted transplantation in children. The TCRbeta library was prepared with unique molecular identifiers. MiXCR, run by TCRdb on the PCR reads, gives a single entry per CDR3 protein. Among about 280,000 distinct CDR3 sequences listed, roughly 12% were seen once. The sample in question was peripheral blood, obtained 180 days after TCRalphabeta/CD19-depleted stem cell transplant. The receptors were sampled from a male patient aged 2-9 years who had a stem cell transplant for chronic granulomatous disease, so the T cells may come from the graft donor.

In nucleotides, the CDR3 is TGTGCCAGTAGTATCCTGAGTGTGGGGACAGGCTCCTACGAGCAGTACTTC. Encoded protein: CASSILSVGTGSYEQYF. The chain employs TRBV19 and TRBJ2-7; 8 positions match TRBD1. This CDR3 region has 17 residues. The junction had 10 bases not matched to a gene; V was cut back by 3 bases and J by 0 bases. Per germline, CDR1 LNHDA and CDR2 SQIVND (reference sequence).

In its sample, this clonotype was seen many times. This chain links TRBV29-1 with TRBJ2-2; D possibly corresponds to TRBD2 (6 bases). The CDR3 runs 17 residues. From germline, CDR1 is SQVTM and CDR2 ANQGSEA. V was shortened by 6 bases and J by 4 bases, with 24 bases between the two germline ends. CDR3 bases: TGCAGCGTGGCTGGAGGAGGGGAGTTAGGTATCACCGGGGAGCTGTTTTTT. It encodes CSVAGGGELGITGELFF.

This clonotype was counted between two and nine times. V is TRBV7-9 and J is TRBJ2-6; TRBD2 might be the D (6 bases). Germline CDR1 reads SEHNR; CDR2 reads FQNEAQ (reference sequence). Trimming removed 11 bases at V and 4 bases at J, with 21 bases between. This CDR3 region has 16 residues. The CDR3 is CAGGPRGIGGANVLTF. CDR3 bases: TGTGCCGGAGGACCACGGGGGATAGGAGGGGCCAACGTCCTGACTTTC.

At least ten counts were recorded for this clonotype. This sequence joins TRBV10-2 and TRBJ2-7; D possibly corresponds to TRBD1 (6 bases). With 6 bases removed from V and 6 bases from J, the gap between germline ends came to 12 bases. The CDR3 has 12 residues. Germline V lookup: CDR1 WSHSY, CDR2 SAAADI. The CDR3 region is CASRKQGAEQYF. CDR3 DNA: TGCGCCAGCAGAAAACAGGGTGCCGAGCAGTACTTC.

The chain links TRBV25-1 to TRBJ2-1, with D perhaps matching TRBD1 (5 bases). The CDR3 is 13 amino acids. Per germline, CDR1 MGHDK and CDR2 SYGVNS. The V end was cut by 0 bases, the J end by 5 bases, with 5 bases between. The CDR3 spells CASSEYRDNEQFF. CDR3 coding DNA: TGTGCCAGCAGTGAATACAGGGACAATGAGCAGTTCTTC.

This clonotype came up many times. The chain employs TRBV12-3 or TRBV12-4 and TRBJ2-5, with D tentatively TRBD1 or TRBD2 (5 bases each). Trimming took 3 bases from V and 4 from J, leaving 9 bases between them. The CDR3 is made up of 13 amino acids. The CDR3 reads CASSFIGGETQYF. CDR3 DNA: TGTGCCAGCAGTTTTATTGGGGGAGAGACCCAGTACTTC.

This clonotype was counted ten times or more. CDR3 loop: CASSQGIGQPQHF. Here the CDR3 DNA reads TGTGCCAGCAGCCAAGGGATCGGACAGCCCCAGCATTTT. The rearrangement uses TRBV14 and TRBJ1-5, with D unresolved. This CDR3 has 13 amino acids. V was shortened by 1 base and J by 7 bases, with 8 bases between the two germline ends. Germline loops: CDR1 SGHDN, CDR2 FVKESK.

Regarding this clonotype: Given a much more abundant clone one base away, this may be a read error. This sequence joins TRBV27 and TRBJ2-1; either TRBD1 or TRBD2 may supply D (5 bases each). Trimming stripped 11 bases from V and 0 bases from J, with 17 bases between. The germline CDR1 and CDR2 sequences are MNHEY and SMNVEV (reference sequence). This CDR3 has 15 amino acids. CDR3 bases: TGTGCCGGCCGAGGGGTCGTAGACTCCTACAATGAGCAGTTCTTC. It codes for CAGRGVVDSYNEQFF.

This clonotype was recorded at least ten times. The junction differs from germline at one of its ends, possibly a read error. The genes are TRBV20-1 and TRBJ1-2, with TRBD1 matching over 12 bases. The CDR3 covers 17 residues. In germline, CDR1 is DFQATT, CDR2 SNEGSKA (reference sequence). This chain's CDR3 is CSAGDGTGGAVRPGYTF. For the CDR3, the DNA is TGCAGTGCTGGAGACGGGACAGGGGGCGCGGTACGTCCTGGCTACACCTTC.

This chain connects TRBV7-2 to TRBJ2-1, with D possibly TRBD1 on 6 matching bases. Germline V gene lookup returns CDR1 SGHTA and CDR2 FQGNSA. V gave up 5 bases and J gave up 10 bases, with 18 bases separating them. The CDR3 runs to 14 residues. This chain's CDR3 is CASSPWDTTREQFF. In nucleotides, the CDR3 is TGTGCCAGCAGCCCCTGGGACACTACGAGGGAGCAGTTCTTC.

This chain joins TRBV3-1 and TRBJ1-6; the D is unclear. The length of the CDR3 is 15 residues. Trimming pared 0 bases from V and 7 bases from J, leaving 10 bases between. Per the germline V gene, CDR1 is LGHDT and CDR2 is YNNKEL (reference sequence). The CDR3, as DNA: TGTGCCAGCAGCCAAGAGACTCATTCCAATTCACCCCTCCACTTT. Translating it yields CASSQETHSNSPLHF.

This clonotype was seen many times. The gene calls are TRBV7-8 and TRBJ2-6; D unresolved. This CDR3 has 15 amino acids. V was pared by 1 base and J by 0 bases, with 4 bases between. Germline V lookup: CDR1 SGHVS, CDR2 FQNEAQ. The CDR3 is CASSLGYSGANVLTF. The CDR3 DNA follows: TGTGCCAGCAGCTTAGGTTACTCTGGGGCCAACGTCCTGACTTTC.

This clonotype was found many times. The gene calls are TRBV12-3 or TRBV12-4 and TRBJ2-7; possibly TRBD2 for D (5 bases). With 9 bases removed from V and 0 bases from J, the gap between germline ends came to 12 bases. This CDR3 comprises 13 residues. The CDR3 nucleotides are TGTGCCAGTGCACTAGTTCGCTCCTACGAGCAGTACTTC. This translates into CASALVRSYEQYF.

This clonotype was detected many times. The rearrangement uses TRBV5-1 and TRBJ2-7; D possibly corresponds to TRBD1 (5 bases). Germline V gene data show CDR1 as SGHRS and CDR2 as YFSETQ. V shed 1 base and J shed 4 bases, with 15 bases lying between them. This CDR3 spans 15 amino acids. DNA of the CDR3: TGCGCCAGCAGCTTGAAAGACAGCTATATTTACGAGCAGTACTTC. Translated, it gives CASSLKDSYIYEQYF.

The sample holds many counts of this clonotype. The chain links TRBV10-2 to TRBJ2-2, with D possibly matching TRBD1 (7 bases). CDR1 is WSHSY, CDR2 SAAADI, per germline. This CDR3 has 16 amino acids. The V end was cut by 6 bases, the J end by 8 bases, with 22 bases between. CDR3 residues: CASSSPEGALVGELFF. DNA for the CDR3: TGCGCCAGCAGCTCCCCGGAGGGGGCTCTGGTTGGGGAGCTGTTTTTT.

At least ten counts were recorded for this clonotype. This chain links TRBV20-1 with TRBJ1-3; D remains ambiguous. The CDR3 spans 14 residues. Germline V gives CDR1 DFQATT, CDR2 SNEGSKA (reference sequence). Trimming left V 3 bases short and J 0 bases short, with 9 bases between. CDR3 sequence reads: CSASLWDSGNTIYF. DNA for the CDR3: TGCAGTGCTAGTCTCTGGGACTCTGGAAACACCATATATTTT.